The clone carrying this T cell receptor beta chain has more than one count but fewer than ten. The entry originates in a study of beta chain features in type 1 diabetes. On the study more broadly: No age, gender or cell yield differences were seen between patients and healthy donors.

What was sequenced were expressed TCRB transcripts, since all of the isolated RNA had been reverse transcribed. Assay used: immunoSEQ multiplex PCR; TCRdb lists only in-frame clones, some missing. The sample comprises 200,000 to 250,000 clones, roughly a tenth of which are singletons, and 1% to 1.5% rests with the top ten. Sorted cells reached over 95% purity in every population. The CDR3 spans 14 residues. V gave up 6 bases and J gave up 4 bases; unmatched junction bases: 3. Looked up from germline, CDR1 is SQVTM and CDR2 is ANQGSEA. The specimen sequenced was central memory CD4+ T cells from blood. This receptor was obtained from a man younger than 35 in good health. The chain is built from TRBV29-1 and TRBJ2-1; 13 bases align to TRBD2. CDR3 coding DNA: TGCAGCGTACTAGCGGGAGGGCCGTACAATGAGCAGTTCTTC. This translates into CSVLAGGPYNEQFF.